This T cell receptor beta chain is drawn from a study of Ad26.COV2.S vaccination and SARS-CoV-2 variants. Study-wide background: Dosing was one shot or two shots 56 days apart.

The treatment is: about 20 received Ad26.COV2.S at low or high dose, single or two shots; roughly five received placebo; per-sample allocation not given. Sampling was performed 63 days after the first vaccine or placebo injection. This table comes from immunoSEQ multiplex PCR, and its TCRdb copy is limited to in-frame clones, with some not included. The sample includes around 320,000 clones, about 82% seen only once; the top ten take 2% to 2.5%. This clone was seen only once. The input for sequencing was peripheral blood, taken in a trial of Ad26.COV2.S vaccine versus placebo. The TCR comes from a person between 18 and 59 years old who received the Ad26.COV2.S COVID-19 vaccine or a placebo.

In nucleotides, the CDR3 is TGTGCCAGCACCAACCCGGGCACAGATACGCAGTATTTT. The encoded protein is CASTNPGTDTQYF. V usage is TRBV6-5 and J usage is TRBJ2-3, with D hard to call. With 7 bases removed from V and 1 base from J, the gap between germline ends came to 9 bases. This CDR3 comprises 13 residues. Germline assignment: CDR1 MNHEY and CDR2 SVGAGI.